What follows are 32 T cell receptor beta chains derived from one specimen sequenced in a study of blood T cell repertoires in COVID-19. Some clones are missing from TCRdb's copy, which holds only in-frame ones; the method was immunoSEQ multiplex PCR. The sample includes just under 150,000 clones, roughly 87% of them seen just once. Sequenced: peripheral blood. Receptors originate from a woman in her 50s with acute or convalescent COVID-19.

The chain is built from TRBV20-1 and TRBJ2-1; 7 bases fit TRBD1. The CDR3 has 15 residues. Germline V gene lookup returns CDR1 DFQATT and CDR2 SNEGSKA (reference sequence). Trimming cost V 5 bases and J 6 bases; bases outside gene matches: 13. CDR3 protein: CSARVGTAFLNEQFF. In DNA, the CDR3 is TGCAGTGCTCGTGTCGGGACAGCGTTCCTCAATGAGCAGTTCTTC.

A note on this clone: At one end, the junction sequence differs from germline, possibly due to a read error. This chain links TRBV14 with TRBJ2-7; TRBD2 aligns across 14 bases. The CDR3 sequence is 14 residues long. Per the germline V gene, CDR1 is SGHDN and CDR2 is FVKESK. The CDR3 sequence is CASRHGLAGGKQYF. In nucleotides, the CDR3 is TGTGCCAGCCGCCACGGACTAGCGGGAGGAAAGCAGTACTTC.

The rearrangement uses TRBV19 and TRBJ2-2, with 9 bases matching TRBD1. Trimming took 6 bases from V and 2 from J; bases not matched to a gene: 4. This CDR3 has 15 residues. CDR1 is LNHDA and CDR2 is SQIVND in the germline V gene (reference sequence). The CDR3 DNA is TGTGCCAGTAGCCCGGGACAGGGAAACACCGGGGAGCTGTTTTTT. As protein: CASSPGQGNTGELFF.

The V gene is TRBV7-9, the J gene TRBJ1-2; 7 positions match TRBD1. The CDR3 sequence is 14 residues long. After removal of 6 bases from V and 8 bases from J, the junction contained 12 bases not matched to a gene. Germline V gene data show CDR1 as SEHNR and CDR2 as FQNEAQ (reference sequence). CDR3 sequence reads: CASRRDRDLEGYTF. In nucleotides, the CDR3 is TGTGCCAGCAGGCGCGACAGGGATTTAGAGGGCTACACCTTC.

This clone came up once. The chain recombines TRBV24-1 with TRBJ2-1, with a weak D call TRBD2 (6 bases). Per the germline V gene, CDR1 is KGHDR and CDR2 is SFDVKD. The germline V and J ends were trimmed by 5 bases and 2 bases, with 15 bases remaining between them. The CDR3 length is 16 residues. This CDR3 reads CATSAGTGATYNEQFF. CDR3 sequence (DNA): TGTGCCACCAGTGCCGGGACTGGGGCCACCTACAATGAGCAGTTCTTC.

The genes are TRBV20-1 and TRBJ1-2; a possible D gene is TRBD1 (6 bases). V was cut by 3 bases and J by 7 bases, with 18 bases left in between. Per the germline V gene, CDR1 is DFQATT and CDR2 is SNEGSKA (reference sequence). The CDR3 is 14 residues long. CDR3 residues: CSASYPTGLFGYTF. CDR3 DNA: TGCAGTGCTAGTTACCCCACAGGGTTATTTGGCTACACCTTC.

The V gene is TRBV6-6, the J gene TRBJ1-1; a weak D match, TRBD1 (5 bases). The CDR3 has 13 residues. Trimming left V 6 bases short and J 2 bases short, with 10 bases between. The V gene's germline CDR1 is MNHNY and CDR2 SVGAGI (reference sequence). The chain's CDR3 is CASRPQGNTEAFF. DNA for the CDR3: TGTGCCAGCAGACCCCAGGGTAACACTGAAGCTTTCTTT.

The chain recombines TRBV27 with TRBJ1-6; 7 bases line up with TRBD1. Germline V gene data show CDR1 as MNHEY and CDR2 as SMNVEV (reference sequence). Unmatched junction bases numbered 8, after V lost 5 bases and J lost 4 bases. This CDR3 contains 16 residues. CDR3 in DNA: TGTGCCAGCAGTCGTACTGGGACAGTTTATAATTCACCCCTCCACTTT. This gives the protein CASSRTGTVYNSPLHF.

V is TRBV3-1 (or the pseudogene TRBV3-2) and J is TRBJ2-2; unclear D gene. The CDR3 loop spans 17 amino acids. V was cut by 0 bases and J by 4 bases, with 15 bases left in between. CDR1 LGHDT and CDR2 YNNKEL come from the germline V gene (reference sequence). In DNA, the CDR3 is TGTGCCAGCAGCCAAGACGGCCTACGGCCGGGCACCGGGGAGCTGTTTTTT. Translation: CASSQDGLRPGTGELFF.

This chain joins TRBV5-1 and TRBJ2-7, with 9 bases that match TRBD1. The CDR3 spans 15 residues. From germline, CDR1 is SGHRS and CDR2 YFSETQ. Trimming removed 2 bases from V and 3 bases from J; junction bases left unmatched: 6. CDR3 region: CASSFTGTGYYEQYF. The CDR3 DNA is TGCGCCAGCAGCTTCACCGGGACAGGGTACTACGAGCAGTACTTC.

This chain connects TRBV15 to TRBJ1-5; D is uncertain. CDR1 and CDR2 (germline): LNHNV, YYDKDF (reference sequence). The CDR3 extends over 14 amino acids. The V end lost 3 bases, the J end lost 3 bases, and 9 bases lay between the germline ends. Here the CDR3 DNA reads TGTGCCACCAGCAGGGACTTAATCAATCAGCCCCAGCATTTT. Protein: CATSRDLINQPQHF.

J is TRBJ1-5 and V is TRBV6-1; TRBD1 might be the D (5 bases). Trimming stripped 3 bases from V and 2 bases from J, with 11 bases between. Germline CDR1 MNHNS, CDR2 SASEGT. The length of the CDR3 is 15 residues. The CDR3 DNA reads TGTGCCAGCAGTGAGGGGCGCGTTGGCAATCAGCCCCAGCATTTT. Translation gives CASSEGRVGNQPQHF.

The V gene is TRBV7-3, the J gene TRBJ1-2; TRBD1 matches 8 bases. Germline CDR1 SGHTA, CDR2 FQGTGA. V shed 0 bases and J 7 bases; nucleotides not matched to a gene: 1. CDR3 size: 13 residues. CDR3 loop: CASSLTGQGGYTF. In DNA form, the CDR3 reads TGTGCCAGCAGCTTAACAGGACAGGGTGGCTACACCTTC.

This chain connects TRBV9 to TRBJ2-7, with D maybe TRBD2 (5 bases). In germline, CDR1 is SGDLS, CDR2 YYNGEE. The CDR3 runs to 13 residues. Trimming pared 0 bases from V and 5 bases from J, leaving 9 bases between. CDR3 nucleotides: TGTGCCAGCAGCGTAGATCTGCGGGACGAGCAGTACTTC. Protein sequence: CASSVDLRDEQYF. The whole variable domain, remainder taken from reference TRBV9 and TRBJ2-7, is DSGVTQTPKHLITATGQRVTLRCSPRSGDLSVYWYQQSLDQGLQFLIQYYNGEERAKGNILERFSAQQFPDLHSELNLSSLELGDSALYFCASSVDLRDEQYFGPGTRLTVT.

V gene TRBV24-1 combines with J gene TRBJ2-3; 10 bases map to TRBD1. The length of the CDR3 is 16 residues. Germline assignment: CDR1 KGHDR and CDR2 SFDVKD. The V and J ends lost 0 bases and 4 bases, in that order; junction bases with no gene match: 3. The DNA of the CDR3 is TGTGCCACCAGTGATTTGAGACAGGGGGCCTCAGATACGCAGTATTTT. Its translation: CATSDLRQGASDTQYF.

The chain recombines TRBV15 with TRBJ2-3; tentative D call: TRBD2 (5 bases). V was pared by 3 bases and J by 0 bases, with 13 bases between. Germline values: CDR1 LNHNV, CDR2 YYDKDF (reference sequence). The CDR3 consists of 16 residues. The CDR3 loop reads CATSSADGGSTDTQYF. The CDR3 nucleotides read TGTGCCACCAGCAGTGCCGACGGCGGGAGCACAGATACGCAGTATTTT.

The chain has TRBV18 and TRBJ1-1, with a possible D match to TRBD1 (5 bases). Germline V CDR1 and CDR2: KGHSH, LQKENI. The CDR3 is made up of 16 amino acids. V lost 7 bases and J lost 4, with 22 bases in between. The DNA for the CDR3 is TGTGCCAGCTTCAACCTGAAAGACAGCCGCCTCACTGAAGCTTTCTTT. Its protein product is CASFNLKDSRLTEAFF.

The V call is TRBV12-3 or TRBV12-4, the J call TRBJ1-5, with a weak D call TRBD1 (6 bases). Trimming took 7 bases from V and 4 from J, leaving 11 bases between them. CDR3 size: 13 residues. CDR3 in amino acids: CASTLRGNQPQHF. The CDR3 DNA sequence: TGTGCCAGCACTCTAAGGGGGAATCAGCCCCAGCATTTT.

This chain uses TRBV28 with TRBJ2-7; TRBD1 agrees at 12 bases. The CDR3 totals 15 residues. Germline V gives CDR1 MDHEN, CDR2 SYDVKM. Trimming removed 4 bases from V and 3 bases from J; junction bases left unmatched: 4. CDR3 sequence: CASSWGQGASYEQYF. The DNA for the CDR3 is TGTGCCAGCAGTTGGGGACAGGGGGCCAGCTACGAGCAGTACTTC.

The chain employs TRBV11-2 and TRBJ2-5; TRBD2 agrees at 8 bases. V shed 5 bases and J 4 bases; nucleotides not matched to a gene: 9. The CDR3 has 15 residues. Germline loops: CDR1 SGHAT, CDR2 FQNNGV. For the CDR3, the DNA is TGTGCCAGCAGCATCCGGGGGGGTTGGGGAGAGACCCAGTACTTC. It codes for CASSIRGGWGETQYF. The full variable domain, its missing parts supplied by reference TRBV11-2 and TRBJ2-5, is EAGVAQSPRYKIIEKRQSVAFWCNPISGHATLYWYQQILGQGPKLLIQFQNNGVVDDSQLPKDRFSAERLKGVDSTLKIQPAKLEDSAVYLCASSIRGGWGETQYFGPGTRLLVL.

The chain couples TRBV29-1 to TRBJ2-1; D ambiguous. CDR3 length equals 13 residues. Germline loops: CDR1 SQVTM, CDR2 ANQGSEA. Trimming removed 2 bases at V and 7 bases at J, with 12 bases between. The DNA of the CDR3 is TGCAGCGTTGAAAATTCTTTCCAGAATGAGCAGTTCTTC. Its translation: CSVENSFQNEQFF.

V and J are TRBV11-2 and TRBJ1-2, with 7 bases aligning to TRBD1. J was trimmed by 8 bases and V by 4 bases; bases with no gene match: 4. The CDR3 is 12 amino acids. The germline gives CDR1 SGHAT, CDR2 FQNNGV. The CDR3 nucleotides are TGTGCCAGCAGCTCATTACAGGGGGGCTACACCTTC. Its protein is CASSSLQGGYTF.

V gene TRBV6-5 combines with J gene TRBJ1-5; 11 nucleotides align to TRBD1. The germline V gene has CDR1 MNHEY and CDR2 SVGAGI. This CDR3 has 15 amino acids. With 8 bases clipped from V and 2 bases from J, the junction kept 5 bases outside the gene matches. CDR3 amino acids: CASFRDRGGNQPQHF. The CDR3 DNA follows: TGTGCCAGCTTCCGGGACAGGGGGGGCAATCAGCCCCAGCATTTT.

J is TRBJ2-3 and V is TRBV12-3 or TRBV12-4; D is ambiguous. This CDR3 is 11 amino acids long. The V end lost 3 bases, the J end lost 9 bases, and 7 bases lay between the germline ends. The CDR3 here is CASSFARTQYF. In DNA, the CDR3 is TGTGCCAGCAGTTTTGCGAGGACGCAGTATTTT.

The rearrangement joins TRBV24-1 to TRBJ1-1; 8 bases are a match to TRBD1. The CDR3 runs 13 residues. J lost 6 bases, V lost 3 bases, and 2 bases had no gene match. CDR1 and CDR2 from the germline V gene are KGHDR and SFDVKD. The CDR3 here is CATSDDRGSEAFF. In DNA form, the CDR3 reads TGTGCCACCAGTGATGACAGGGGCTCTGAAGCTTTCTTT.

V usage is TRBV7-3 and J usage is TRBJ2-2; possibly TRBD1 for D (7 bases). Between the trimmed V and J ends, which lost 5 bases and 6 bases, there was a span of 10 bases. Germline V CDR1 and CDR2: SGHTA, FQGTGA. The CDR3 consists of 13 residues. CDR3 protein: CASSDREAGELFF. The CDR3 DNA reads TGTGCCAGCAGCGACAGGGAGGCCGGGGAGCTGTTTTTT.

V is TRBV3-1 (or the pseudogene TRBV3-2) and J is TRBJ2-1; 12 bases agree with TRBD2. Trimming removed 6 bases from V and 0 bases from J; junction bases left unmatched: 0. CDR1 and CDR2 (germline): LGHDT, YNNKEL (reference sequence). This CDR3 is 15 amino acids long. The CDR3 sequence is CASRTSGSSYNEQFF. The CDR3 DNA is TGTGCCAGCAGGACTAGCGGGAGCTCCTACAATGAGCAGTTCTTC.

V and J are TRBV9 and TRBJ2-5; a possible D gene is TRBD1 (6 bases). Germline V gene data show CDR1 as SGDLS and CDR2 as YYNGEE. The ends were cut back, 0 bases at V and 2 bases at J, with 14 bases in the middle. The CDR3 sequence is 16 residues long. The CDR3 nucleotides read TGTGCCAGCAGCGTAGCAGGACAGTGGAATCAAGAGACCCAGTACTTC. It encodes CASSVAGQWNQETQYF.

This sequence joins TRBV24-1 and TRBJ2-3; TRBD2 agrees at 11 bases. Per germline, CDR1 KGHDR and CDR2 SFDVKD. The CDR3 has 15 residues. V shed 4 bases, J shed 1 base, and the junction held 0 bases outside the gene matches. In DNA, the CDR3 is TGTGCCACCAGTGAACTAGCGGGGGGCACAGATACGCAGTATTTT. Protein sequence: CATSELAGGTDTQYF.

This clone was found a few times. This chain links TRBV7-2 with TRBJ2-7; 8 bases map to TRBD1. Losses at the gene ends were 3 bases for V and 4 bases for J; bases not matched to a gene: 8. The CDR3 sequence is 15 residues long. Germline V gene sequence: CDR1 SGHTA, CDR2 FQGNSA. Here the CDR3 reads CASSFQGAIVYEQYF. CDR3 DNA: TGTGCCAGCAGCTTCCAGGGGGCAATTGTTTACGAGCAGTACTTC.

The J gene is TRBJ2-7, the V gene TRBV12-3 or TRBV12-4; 7 bases align to TRBD2. V lost 1 base to trimming and J lost 3 bases; unmatched junction nucleotides: 0. The CDR3 extends over 13 amino acids. The chain's CDR3 is CASSLGGGYEQYF. CDR3 nucleotide sequence: TGTGCCAGCAGTTTAGGGGGGGGCTACGAGCAGTACTTC.

V and J are TRBV4-2 and TRBJ2-1, with 14 bases fitting TRBD2. Unmatched junction bases numbered 17, after V lost 2 bases and J lost 8 bases. Germline values: CDR1 LGHNA, CDR2 YNFKEQ. This CDR3 is 20 amino acids long. CDR3 amino acids: CASSQLKRWGLAGVGHEQFF. CDR3 in DNA: TGTGCCAGCAGCCAATTAAAACGTTGGGGACTAGCGGGAGTAGGCCATGAGCAGTTCTTC.